These T cell receptor beta chains were read from a single sample in a study of blood T cell repertoires in COVID-19. Produced via immunoSEQ multiplex PCR; TCRdb's table is partial and in-frame only. This sample carries about 180,000 clones, approximately 80% of them seen once, and the ten largest clones take approximately 7.3%. The specimen sequenced was peripheral blood. These receptors were obtained from a human donor in a cohort sampled during active COVID-19. Both conserved end residues are part of each CDR3. A D gene is named only where the DNA matches it firmly. Only some rows state a clone size, as once, few, many or a class for expanded clones.

V gene	clone size	J gene	D gene	CDR3 protein	CDR3 DNA
TRBV7-7	NA	TRBJ1-5	NA	CASSLTGGGGGRNQPQHF	TGTGCCAGCAGCTTAACAGGAGGAGGCGGGGGACGCAATCAGCCCCAGCATTTT
TRBV27	once	TRBJ2-1	NA	CASSLRDWKNNEQFF	TGTGCCAGCAGTTTACGGGACTGGAAAAACAATGAGCAGTTCTTC
TRBV9	NA	TRBJ1-3	NA	CASSVSRQRSGNTIYF	TGTGCCAGCAGCGTGTCTCGACAGCGCTCTGGAAACACCATATATTTT
TRBV25-1	NA	TRBJ1-1	TRBD1	CASSDRGNTEAFF	TGTGCCAGTTCGGACAGGGGGAACACTGAAGCTTTCTTT
TRBV3-1/TRBV3-2	NA	TRBJ2-3	NA	CASSYYGGQKLTDTQYF	TGTGCCAGCAGCTACTACGGGGGACAGAAACTCACAGATACGCAGTATTTT
TRBV5-1	few	TRBJ2-7	NA	CASSLAPTEEPYEQYF	TGCGCCAGCAGCTTGGCCCCGACAGAGGAGCCCTACGAGCAGTACTTC
TRBV3-1/TRBV3-2	NA	TRBJ2-3	NA	CASNSGLFTDTQYF	TGTGCCAGCAACTCAGGGCTTTTCACAGATACGCAGTATTTT
TRBV3-1/TRBV3-2	NA	TRBJ2-7	NA	CASSQDIQGSEQYF	TGTGCCAGCAGCCAAGACATCCAGGGTTCCGAGCAGTACTTC
TRBV29-1	NA	TRBJ2-7	TRBD2	CSAQDIAGSLRGEQYF	TGCAGCGCGCAAGACATAGCGGGGTCTTTGCGAGGAGAGCAGTACTTC
TRBV4-1	NA	TRBJ2-2	TRBD1	CASSQDGQGTGVGTGELFF	TGCGCCAGCAGCCAAGACGGACAGGGAACGGGAGTGGGCACCGGGGAGCTGTTTTTT
TRBV6-5	NA	TRBJ2-7	TRBD1	CASSSYGQESYEQYF	TGTGCCAGCAGTTCCTATGGACAGGAATCCTACGAGCAGTACTTC
TRBV2	few	TRBJ1-2	TRBD1	CATQGNYGYTF	TGTGCCACACAGGGGAACTATGGCTACACCTTC
TRBV11-2	NA	TRBJ2-7	TRBD1	CASSLVTGSSYEQYF	TGTGCCAGCAGCTTAGTGACAGGGAGCTCCTACGAGCAGTACTTC
TRBV9	NA	TRBJ1-5	NA	CASSALLNQPQHF	TGTGCCAGCAGCGCCCTTCTAAATCAGCCCCAGCATTTT
TRBV7-9	once	TRBJ2-1	TRBD2	CASSAAVAGTRNEQFF	TGTGCCAGCAGCGCCGCCGTAGCGGGGACAAGGAATGAGCAGTTCTTC
TRBV13	NA	TRBJ2-7	NA	CASSGGGGSYEQYF	TGTGCCAGCAGCGGAGGGGGAGGGTCCTACGAGCAGTACTTC
TRBV6-5	few	TRBJ2-7	TRBD2	CASSLSGTGGYEQYF	TGTGCCAGCAGTCTCTCCGGGACGGGGGGCTACGAGCAGTACTTC
TRBV18	NA	TRBJ1-1	NA	CASSPRRGGTEAFF	TGTGCCAGCTCACCACGGCGCGGGGGCACTGAAGCTTTCTTT
TRBV6-5	NA	TRBJ2-7	TRBD2	CASGSPGLAPYEQYF	TGTGCCAGCGGGAGCCCTGGACTAGCTCCCTACGAGCAGTACTTC
TRBV19	NA	TRBJ1-1	NA	CASSSQGNGSPEAFF	TGTGCCAGTAGTTCCCAGGGCAATGGAAGCCCTGAAGCTTTCTTT
TRBV5-6	few	TRBJ1-6	NA	CASSLGAVSPLHF	TGTGCCAGCAGCTTGGGGGCAGTATCACCCCTCCACTTT
TRBV30	NA	TRBJ1-1	NA	CAWSDIPRNTEAFF	TGTGCCTGGAGTGATATACCGCGGAACACTGAAGCTTTCTTT
TRBV5-1	NA	TRBJ1-1	NA	CASSPQTETSGTEAFF	TGCGCCAGCAGCCCCCAGACAGAGACTTCGGGCACTGAAGCTTTCTTT
TRBV2	NA	TRBJ2-5	NA	CASSVGGIETQYF	TGTGCCAGCAGTGTGGGGGGAATAGAGACCCAGTACTTC
TRBV5-4	NA	TRBJ2-7	TRBD1	CASSFQGVDEQYF	TGTGCCAGCAGCTTTCAGGGGGTTGATGAGCAGTACTTC
TRBV7-2	NA	TRBJ1-6	NA	CASSGGVYNSPLHF	TGTGCCAGCAGCGGGGGGGTTTATAATTCACCCCTCCACTTT
TRBV19	NA	TRBJ2-1	NA	CASRTRALPAAEQFF	TGTGCCAGTAGAACCAGGGCCCTCCCCGCGGCTGAGCAGTTCTTC